The 9 T cell receptor beta chains below all came from one sample that was sequenced in a study of T cell responses to AZD1222 COVID-19 vaccine. Method: immunoSEQ multiplex PCR; TCRdb's copy keeps in-frame clones and lacks some. This sample has about 130,000 clones, with 70% to 90% found just once. The input for sequencing was peripheral blood, taken 28 days after the second AZD1222 dose. These receptors were obtained from an adult who received the AZD1222 COVID-19 vaccine.

This chain joins TRBV4-1 and TRBJ2-3, with D hard to call. The germline V and J ends were trimmed by 0 bases and 3 bases, with 16 bases remaining between them. The length of the CDR3 is 17 residues. The V gene's germline CDR1 is MGHRA and CDR2 YSYEKL. The CDR3 region has the DNA TGCGCCAGCAGCCAAGATAGTCAGAGACCTTTAACAGATACGCAGTATTTT. Residues: CASSQDSQRPLTDTQYF.

CDR3 sequence: CATSDRGQSLGEQFF. CDR3 DNA: TGTGCCACCAGTGATAGGGGACAGAGCTTAGGGGAGCAGTTCTTC. This chain connects TRBV24-1 to TRBJ2-1, with TRBD1 identical over 7 bases. Trimming at V came to 3 bases and at J to 10 bases, leaving 11 bases not matched to a gene. The CDR3 runs to 15 residues. Looked up from germline, CDR1 is KGHDR and CDR2 is SFDVKD.

This chain connects TRBV6-5 to TRBJ1-6; D may be TRBD1 (6 bases). Germline V gene lookup returns CDR1 MNHEY and CDR2 SVGAGI. The CDR3 has 15 amino acids. V dropped 0 bases and J dropped 10 bases, with 13 bases sitting between them. The CDR3 region is CASSYSVAGESPLHF. In DNA form, the CDR3 reads TGTGCCAGCAGTTACTCCGTGGCAGGGGAATCACCCCTCCACTTT.

CDR3 sequence (DNA): TGTGCCAGCTTAGACAGGAGATCTAATGAAAAACTGTTTTTT. It codes for CASLDRRSNEKLFF. The V and J genes are TRBV28 and TRBJ1-4, with a weak D call TRBD1 (6 bases). The CDR3 is 14 amino acids. Germline V gene data show CDR1 as MDHEN and CDR2 as SYDVKM. The V gene lost 8 bases and the J gene lost 3 bases, with 13 bases spanning the gap.

The CDR3 nucleotides are TGTGCCAGCAGCGGTGGAGGGACAGGGGCGTTCGATGAGCAGTTCTTC. Its protein is CASSGGGTGAFDEQFF. The V gene is TRBV11-3, the J gene TRBJ2-1, with TRBD1 identical over 10 bases. Germline V gene lookup returns CDR1 SGHNT and CDR2 YENEEA. With V trimmed by 5 bases and J by 8 bases, 12 bases remained unmatched. This CDR3 spans 16 amino acids.

The chain uses TRBV19 and TRBJ1-5; D unclear. The CDR3 length is 13 residues. Deletions cut 4 bases from V and 5 bases from J, with 9 bases between. The germline CDR1 and CDR2 sequences are LNHDA and SQIVND (reference sequence). CDR3 region: CASSRAMDQPQHF. The DNA of the CDR3 is TGTGCCAGTAGTAGGGCCATGGATCAGCCCCAGCATTTT.

This clone was observed a single time. The chain couples TRBV11-3 to TRBJ2-5, with TRBD1 as a possible D gene (7 bases). Deletions cut 7 bases from V and 5 bases from J, with 11 bases between. This CDR3 has 12 amino acids. Germline CDR1 SGHNT, CDR2 YENEEA. CDR3 protein: CASKGGGETQYF. For the CDR3, the DNA is TGTGCCAGCAAAGGAGGGGGCGAGACCCAGTACTTC.

The V and J genes are TRBV11-3 and TRBJ1-6, with D unclear. V shed 5 bases and J shed 7 bases, with 12 bases lying between them. The germline V gene encodes CDR1 SGHNT and CDR2 YENEEA. CDR3 length: 14 amino acids. CDR3 nucleotide sequence: TGTGCCAGCAGCCCCAGGATCTCCAATTCACCCCTCCACTTT. Its translation is CASSPRISNSPLHF.

The chain employs TRBV5-1 and TRBJ2-5; D not resolved. The germline CDR1 and CDR2 sequences are SGHRS and YFSETQ. The V end lost 2 bases, the J end lost 2 bases, and 16 bases lay between the germline ends. This CDR3 region has 16 residues. The CDR3, as DNA: TGCGCCAGCAGCTTTTCGCCGGGTCTTATACAAGAGACCCAGTACTTC. Translation: CASSFSPGLIQETQYF.